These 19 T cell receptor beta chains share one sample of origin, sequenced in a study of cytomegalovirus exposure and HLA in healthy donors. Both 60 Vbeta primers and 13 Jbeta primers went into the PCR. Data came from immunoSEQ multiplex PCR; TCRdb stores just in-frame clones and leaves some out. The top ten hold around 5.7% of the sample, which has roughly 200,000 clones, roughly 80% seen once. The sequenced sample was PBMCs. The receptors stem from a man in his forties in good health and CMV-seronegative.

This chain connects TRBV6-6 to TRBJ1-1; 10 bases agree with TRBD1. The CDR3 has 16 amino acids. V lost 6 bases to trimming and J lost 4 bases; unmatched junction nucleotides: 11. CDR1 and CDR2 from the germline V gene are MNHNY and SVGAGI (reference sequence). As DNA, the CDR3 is TGTGCCAGCAGCAGGGACAGGGGTAATTTAGGCACTGAAGCTTTCTTT. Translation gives CASSRDRGNLGTEAFF.

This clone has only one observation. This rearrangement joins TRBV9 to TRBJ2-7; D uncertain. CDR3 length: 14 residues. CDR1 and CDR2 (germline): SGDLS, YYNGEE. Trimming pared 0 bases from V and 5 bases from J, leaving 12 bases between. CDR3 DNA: TGTGCCAGCAGCGTAGCTTTAACAGACCACGAGCAGTACTTC. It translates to CASSVALTDHEQYF. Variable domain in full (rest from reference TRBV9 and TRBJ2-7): DSGVTQTPKHLITATGQRVTLRCSPRSGDLSVYWYQQSLDQGLQFLIQYYNGEERAKGNILERFSAQQFPDLHSELNLSSLELGDSALYFCASSVALTDHEQYFGPGTRLTVT.

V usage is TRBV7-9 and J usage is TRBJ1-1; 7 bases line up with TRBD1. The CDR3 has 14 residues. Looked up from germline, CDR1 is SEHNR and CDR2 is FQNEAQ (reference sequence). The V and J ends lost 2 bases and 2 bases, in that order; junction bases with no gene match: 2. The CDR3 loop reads CASSLQGVNTEAFF. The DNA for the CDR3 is TGTGCCAGCAGCTTACAGGGGGTTAACACTGAAGCTTTCTTT.

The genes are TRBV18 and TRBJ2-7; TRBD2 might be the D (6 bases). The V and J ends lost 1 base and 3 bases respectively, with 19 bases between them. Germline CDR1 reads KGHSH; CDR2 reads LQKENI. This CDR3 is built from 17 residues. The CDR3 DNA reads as TGTGCCAGCTCACCACGCGTTAGCGGCGTCGGCGGCTACGAGCAGTACTTC. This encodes CASSPRVSGVGGYEQYF.

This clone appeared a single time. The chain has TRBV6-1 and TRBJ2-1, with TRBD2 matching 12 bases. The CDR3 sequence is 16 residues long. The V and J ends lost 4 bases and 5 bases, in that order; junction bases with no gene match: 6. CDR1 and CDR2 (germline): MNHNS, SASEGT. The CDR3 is CASSGLAGGLDNEQFF. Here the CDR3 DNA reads TGTGCCAGCAGTGGTCTAGCGGGAGGGTTAGACAATGAGCAGTTCTTC.

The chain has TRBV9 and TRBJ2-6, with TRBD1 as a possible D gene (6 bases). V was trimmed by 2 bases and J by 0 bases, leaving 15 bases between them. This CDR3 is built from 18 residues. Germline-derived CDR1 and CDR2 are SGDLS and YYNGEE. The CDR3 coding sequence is TGTGCCAGCAGCGTCTCCGGGACACCGACCTCTGGGGCCAACGTCCTGACTTTC. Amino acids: CASSVSGTPTSGANVLTF.

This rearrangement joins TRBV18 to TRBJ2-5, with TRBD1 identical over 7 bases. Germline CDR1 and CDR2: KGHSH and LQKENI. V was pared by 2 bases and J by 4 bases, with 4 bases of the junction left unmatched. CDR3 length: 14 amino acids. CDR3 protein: CASSPEGGRETQYF. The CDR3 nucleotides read TGTGCCAGCTCACCAGAAGGGGGCAGAGAGACCCAGTACTTC.

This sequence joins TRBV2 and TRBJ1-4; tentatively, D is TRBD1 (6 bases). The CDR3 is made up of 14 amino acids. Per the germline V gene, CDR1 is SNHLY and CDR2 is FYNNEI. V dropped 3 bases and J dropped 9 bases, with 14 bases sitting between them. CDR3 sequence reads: CASSESQGGKKLFF. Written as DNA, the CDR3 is TGTGCCAGCAGTGAGTCACAGGGAGGGAAAAAACTGTTTTTT.

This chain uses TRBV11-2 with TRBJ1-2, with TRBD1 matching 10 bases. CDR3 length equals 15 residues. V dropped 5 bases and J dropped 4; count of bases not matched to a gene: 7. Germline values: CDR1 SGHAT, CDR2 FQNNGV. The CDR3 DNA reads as TGTGCCAGCAGCACACCGGGACAGGGGTCCTATGGCTACACCTTC. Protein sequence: CASSTPGQGSYGYTF.

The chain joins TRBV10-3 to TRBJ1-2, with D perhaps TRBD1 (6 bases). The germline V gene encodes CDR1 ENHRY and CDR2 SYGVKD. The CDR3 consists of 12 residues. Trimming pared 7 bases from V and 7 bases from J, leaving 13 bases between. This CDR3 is CAIKQGISGYTF. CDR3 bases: TGTGCCATCAAGCAGGGGATTAGTGGCTACACCTTC.

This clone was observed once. CDR3 sequence (DNA): TGTGCCAGCAGAGGCGGACAGGGGTATTCACCCCTCCACTTT. It specifies CASRGGQGYSPLHF. The rearrangement links TRBV6-6 to TRBJ1-6; TRBD1 matches 9 bases. This CDR3 is built from 14 residues. Looked up from germline, CDR1 is MNHNY and CDR2 is SVGAGI (reference sequence). The trim removed 6 bases at V and 8 bases at J, leaving 5 bases unmatched.

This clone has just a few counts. The chain's CDR3 is CASSIQASGGYQETQYF. The CDR3, as DNA: TGTGCCAGTAGTATACAGGCTAGCGGGGGGTACCAAGAGACCCAGTACTTC. This chain connects TRBV19 to TRBJ2-5; 11 bases match TRBD2. The germline V gene has CDR1 LNHDA and CDR2 SQIVND (reference sequence). J gave up 0 bases and V 2 bases, and 5 bases lay outside the gene matches. The CDR3 runs to 17 residues.

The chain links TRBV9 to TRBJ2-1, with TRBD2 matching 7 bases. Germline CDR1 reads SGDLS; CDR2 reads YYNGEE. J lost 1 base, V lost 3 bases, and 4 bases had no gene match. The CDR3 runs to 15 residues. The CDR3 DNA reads TGTGCCAGCAGCGCATCCGGGAGGTCCTACAATGAGCAGTTCTTC. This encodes CASSASGRSYNEQFF.

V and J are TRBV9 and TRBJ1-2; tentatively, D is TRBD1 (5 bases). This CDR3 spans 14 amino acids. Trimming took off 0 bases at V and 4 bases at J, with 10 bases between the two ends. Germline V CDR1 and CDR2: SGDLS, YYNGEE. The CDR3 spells CASSVEAGGYGYTF. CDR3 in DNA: TGTGCCAGCAGCGTAGAGGCGGGGGGCTATGGCTACACCTTC. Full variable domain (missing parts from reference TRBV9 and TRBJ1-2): DSGVTQTPKHLITATGQRVTLRCSPRSGDLSVYWYQQSLDQGLQFLIQYYNGEERAKGNILERFSAQQFPDLHSELNLSSLELGDSALYFCASSVEAGGYGYTFGSGTRLTVV.

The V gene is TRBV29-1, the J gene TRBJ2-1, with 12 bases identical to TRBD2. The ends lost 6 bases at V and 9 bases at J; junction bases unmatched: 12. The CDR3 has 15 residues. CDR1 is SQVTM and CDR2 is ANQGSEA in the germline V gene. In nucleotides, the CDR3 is TGCAGCGTCGGGAGGCGACTAGCGGGAGTGGGTGAGCAGTTCTTC. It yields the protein CSVGRRLAGVGEQFF.

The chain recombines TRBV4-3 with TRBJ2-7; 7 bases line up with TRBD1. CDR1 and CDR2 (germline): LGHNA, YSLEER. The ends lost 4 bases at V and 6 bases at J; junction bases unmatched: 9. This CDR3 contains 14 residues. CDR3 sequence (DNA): TGCGCCAGCAGCCTAACTGATAACAGGGGCGAGCAGTACTTC. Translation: CASSLTDNRGEQYF.

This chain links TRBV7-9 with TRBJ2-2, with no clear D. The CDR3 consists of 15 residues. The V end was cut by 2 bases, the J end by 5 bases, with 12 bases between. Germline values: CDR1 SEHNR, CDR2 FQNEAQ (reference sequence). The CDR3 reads CASSLSAGRTGELFF. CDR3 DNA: TGTGCCAGCAGCTTATCGGCAGGCCGGACCGGGGAGCTGTTTTTT.

The CDR3 bases are TGTGCCAGCAGCGGCGCCCCATCCCGTCCTGGCTACACCTTC. Its protein product is CASSGAPSRPGYTF. The V and J genes are TRBV9 and TRBJ1-2; D ambiguous. Germline lookup yields CDR1 SGDLS and CDR2 YYNGEE. This CDR3 is 14 amino acids long. Trimming stripped 3 bases from V and 7 bases from J, with 16 bases between.

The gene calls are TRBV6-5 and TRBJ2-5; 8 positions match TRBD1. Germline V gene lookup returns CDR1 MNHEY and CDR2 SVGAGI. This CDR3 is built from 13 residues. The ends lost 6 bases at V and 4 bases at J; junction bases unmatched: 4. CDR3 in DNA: TGTGCCAGCAGCCGACAGGGGACAGAGACCCAGTACTTC. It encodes CASSRQGTETQYF.